A selection of T cell receptor beta chains follows, all from one sample in a study of cytomegalovirus exposure and HLA in healthy donors. Assay: immunoSEQ multiplex PCR; the TCRdb copy retains only in-frame clones and omits some. Among around 200,000 clones listed, 65% to 90% were seen once. The specimen sequenced was PBMCs. These receptors were collected from a woman in her 30s in good health and CMV-seronegative. Both conserved end residues are part of each CDR3. The D gene is left open where the match is weak. Rows give clone size only sometimes, using once, few, many, or a class for an expanded clone.

>-|-|TRBV19|TRBJ2-3
CASSIVRGATDTQYF
TGTGCCAGTAGTATAGTCCGGGGTGCTACAGATACGCAGTATTTT
>-|-|TRBV21-1|TRBJ1-3
CASSRGPGQGAKRAGNTIYF
TGTGCCAGCAGCAGGGGACCGGGACAGGGGGCGAAACGAGCTGGAAACACCATATATTTT
>TRBD1|-|TRBV11-2|TRBJ2-1
CASSLVGQPSNEQFF
TGTGCCAGCAGCCTAGTGGGACAGCCTTCCAATGAGCAGTTCTTC
>-|-|TRBV29-1|TRBJ2-7
CSALQGGGVSYEQYF
TGCAGCGCGCTACAGGGAGGGGGGGTCTCATACGAGCAGTACTTC
>-|-|TRBV28|TRBJ2-4
CASSFRGGGNIQYF
TGTGCCAGCAGTTTCCGGGGAGGGGGAAACATTCAGTACTTC
>TRBD1|-|TRBV7-8|TRBJ1-3
CASSLVETGVAGNTIYF
TGTGCCAGCAGCTTAGTGGAAACAGGGGTGGCAGGAAACACCATATATTTT
>TRBD2|once|TRBV5-1|TRBJ2-5
CASSSAGSGRETQYF
TGCGCCAGCAGCTCCGCCGGTAGCGGGAGAGAGACCCAGTACTTC
>TRBD1|-|TRBV2|TRBJ2-1
CASGRDRDEDEQFF
TGTGCCAGCGGCCGGGACAGGGATGAAGATGAGCAGTTCTTC
>TRBD1|once|TRBV7-9|TRBJ2-7
CASSLPGGYEQYF
TGTGCCAGCAGCTTGCCAGGGGGATACGAGCAGTACTTC
>-|-|TRBV6-1|TRBJ2-3
CASRRLLPSDTQYF
TGTGCCAGCAGACGACTTTTACCTAGCGATACGCAGTATTTT